These 23 T cell receptor beta chains were sequenced from one sample in a study of blood T cell repertoires in COVID-19. Assay: immunoSEQ multiplex PCR; the TCRdb copy retains only in-frame clones and omits some. The table shows some 130,000 clones, with 75% to 90% occurring only once. Sequencing used peripheral blood. These receptors came from a man aged 55 to 69 with COVID-19, enrolled during active disease.

This clone was observed a single time. J is TRBJ1-1 and V is TRBV11-3; possibly TRBD1 for D (5 bases). V lost 5 bases, J lost 1 base, and 11 bases lay in between. The CDR3 length is 14 residues. Germline V CDR1 and CDR2: SGHNT, YENEEA. CDR3 sequence (DNA): TGTGCCAGCAGCATCGACAGTAGGAACACTGAAGCTTTCTTT. As protein: CASSIDSRNTEAFF.

The chain uses TRBV10-3 and TRBJ2-2; 9 bases align to TRBD1. Looked up from germline, CDR1 is ENHRY and CDR2 is SYGVKD. The CDR3 runs 16 residues. J was trimmed by 0 bases and V by 10 bases; bases with no gene match: 9. Here the CDR3 reads CASQQGANANTGELFF. DNA for the CDR3: TGTGCCAGCCAACAGGGGGCAAACGCGAACACCGGGGAGCTGTTTTTT.

The CDR3 DNA reads as TGCGCCAGCAGCCAAGATCCTGAGGATTACTATGGCTACACCTTC. Its translation: CASSQDPEDYYGYTF. This chain uses TRBV4-3 with TRBJ1-2; D not resolved. CDR1 is LGHNA, CDR2 YSLEER, per germline. This CDR3 spans 15 amino acids. V lost 0 bases, J lost 3 bases, and 11 bases lay in between.

The chain combines TRBV3-1 (or the pseudogene TRBV3-2) with TRBJ1-1; 8 positions match TRBD1. Trimming removed 3 bases from V and 0 bases from J; junction bases left unmatched: 6. This CDR3 has 16 amino acids. The germline V gene encodes CDR1 LGHDT and CDR2 YNNKEL (reference sequence). The CDR3 DNA follows: TGTGCCAGCAGCCACCCATCAGGGGGCCTGAACACTGAAGCTTTCTTT. This sequence encodes CASSHPSGGLNTEAFF.

J is TRBJ1-1 and V is TRBV10-1; TRBD1 aligns across 8 bases. CDR1 and CDR2 (germline): WNHNN, SYGVQD (reference sequence). The length of the CDR3 is 13 residues. V lost 8 bases, J lost 0 bases, and 2 bases stayed unmatched. Here the CDR3 DNA reads TGCGCCAGCCAGGACAGGGTGAACACTGAAGCTTTCTTT. Its translation is CASQDRVNTEAFF.

In its sample, this clone was seen a few times. The chain links TRBV11-3 to TRBJ2-1; 7 bases fit TRBD2. CDR1 and CDR2 (germline): SGHNT, YENEEA. The CDR3 covers 15 residues. Trimming removed 4 bases from V and 2 bases from J; junction bases left unmatched: 5. CDR3 DNA: TGTGCCAGCAGCTCTGGCGGGGGTCCCTACAATGAGCAGTTCTTC. Encoded protein: CASSSGGGPYNEQFF.

This chain links TRBV5-1 with TRBJ1-2; the D gene is possibly TRBD1 (6 bases). The length of the CDR3 is 13 residues. V shed 7 bases and J shed 5 bases, with 15 bases lying between them. Germline V gene sequence: CDR1 SGHRS, CDR2 YFSETQ. Here the CDR3 DNA reads TGCGCCAGCCCGGGACACCGGGCGTATGGCTACACCTTC. Protein product: CASPGHRAYGYTF.

The chain carries TRBV7-9 and TRBJ1-6, with 9 bases identical to TRBD1. The CDR3 loop spans 15 amino acids. With 5 bases clipped from V and 3 bases from J, the junction kept 2 bases outside the gene matches. CDR1 and CDR2 (germline): SEHNR, FQNEAQ (reference sequence). The CDR3 loop reads CASSPDRGYNSPLHF. Here the CDR3 DNA reads TGTGCCAGCAGCCCGGACAGGGGCTATAATTCACCCCTCCACTTT. Full variable domain (remainder filled in from reference TRBV7-9 and TRBJ1-6): DTGVSQNPRHKITKRGQNVTFRCDPISEHNRLYWYRQTLGQGPEFLTYFQNEAQLEKSRLLSDRFSAERPKGSFSTLEIQRTEQGDSAMYLCASSPDRGYNSPLHFGNGTRLTVT.

This chain uses TRBV4-1 with TRBJ2-6, with 7 bases matching TRBD1. The CDR3 totals 19 residues. V lost 0 bases, J lost 2 bases, and 10 bases stayed unmatched. Germline V gene lookup returns CDR1 MGHRA and CDR2 YSYEKL. DNA for the CDR3: TGCGCCAGCAGCCAAGATTACTCACAGGGGATCGCTGGGGCCAACGTCCTGACTTTC. Its protein product is CASSQDYSQGIAGANVLTF.

This clone has a single count. The chain is built from TRBV9 and TRBJ1-5, with D perhaps matching TRBD1 (6 bases). The ends were cut back, 0 bases at V and 6 bases at J, with 16 bases in the middle. Looked up from germline, CDR1 is SGDLS and CDR2 is YYNGEE. The CDR3 runs to 16 residues. CDR3 in amino acids: CASSVDGGISSQPQHF. The CDR3 DNA follows: TGTGCCAGCAGCGTAGATGGGGGCATCTCAAGTCAGCCCCAGCATTTT.

This chain uses TRBV18 with TRBJ2-7; the match to TRBD2 covers 11 bases. Germline CDR1 and CDR2: KGHSH and LQKENI. V lost 2 bases and J lost 4; bases outside the gene matches: 7. CDR3 size: 16 residues. The CDR3 DNA reads TGTGCCAGCTCACCAAGTGCTAGCGGGGGGACTTACGAGCAGTACTTC. Translation gives CASSPSASGGTYEQYF.

The V call is TRBV14, the J call TRBJ1-2, with D uncertain. The V end was cut by 0 bases, the J end by 5 bases, with 13 bases between. The CDR3 totals 15 residues. CDR1 and CDR2 (germline): SGHDN, FVKESK. The CDR3 bases are TGTGCCAGCAGCCAAGATGTCGGGGATCTATATGGCTACACCTTC. It codes for CASSQDVGDLYGYTF.

A few counts support this clone. The chain uses TRBV7-9 and TRBJ1-2, with D possibly TRBD1 on 5 matching bases. V lost 0 bases and J lost 2, with 10 bases in between. The germline CDR1 and CDR2 sequences are SEHNR and FQNEAQ (reference sequence). This CDR3 contains 15 residues. The CDR3 DNA is TGTGCCAGCAGCTTAGCAGCAGGGAAGAACTATGGCTACACCTTC. It codes for CASSLAAGKNYGYTF.

The chain carries TRBV7-9 and TRBJ1-2; TRBD1 matches 7 bases. This CDR3 spans 17 amino acids. Per germline, CDR1 SEHNR and CDR2 FQNEAQ (reference sequence). The V and J ends lost 5 bases and 7 bases, in that order; junction bases with no gene match: 19. CDR3 in DNA: TGTGCCAGCAGCATTCCCCGACAGGGTATTATGGTCGGTGGCTACACCTTC. Encoded protein: CASSIPRQGIMVGGYTF.

This sequence joins TRBV6-5 and TRBJ1-5, with D possibly matching TRBD1 (6 bases). The ends were cut back, 5 bases at V and 7 bases at J, with 9 bases in the middle. The length of the CDR3 is 12 residues. Germline-derived CDR1 and CDR2 are MNHEY and SVGAGI. In DNA form, the CDR3 reads TGTGCCAGCAGTCAGGGGAACCAGCCCCAGCATTTT. This codes for CASSQGNQPQHF.

This clone was detected once. The V call is TRBV14, the J call TRBJ1-3, with TRBD1 matching over 7 bases. In germline, CDR1 is SGHDN, CDR2 FVKESK. After removal of 1 base from V and 0 bases from J, the junction contained 6 bases not matched to a gene. The CDR3 extends over 17 amino acids. The CDR3 sequence: CASSQVEGAVSGNTIYF. The CDR3 nucleotides read TGTGCCAGCAGCCAAGTTGAGGGGGCCGTCTCTGGAAACACCATATATTTT.

This clone was seen only once. The V and J genes are TRBV29-1 and TRBJ1-2; 8 bases agree with TRBD1. The CDR3 is 13 amino acids. The V gene's germline CDR1 is SQVTM and CDR2 ANQGSEA. The V and J ends lost 5 bases and 4 bases, in that order; junction bases with no gene match: 6. This CDR3 is CSVTQGAGYGYTF. CDR3 nucleotide sequence: TGCAGCGTTACGCAGGGGGCGGGCTATGGCTACACCTTC. Supplemented by reference TRBV29-1 and TRBJ1-2, the full variable domain reads SAVISQKPSRDICQRGTSLTIQCQVDSQVTMMFWYRQQPGQSLTLIATANQGSEATYESGFVIDKFPISRPNLTFSTLTVSNMSPEDSSIYLCSVTQGAGYGYTFGSGTRLTVV.

In its sample, this clone was seen once. V usage is TRBV30 and J usage is TRBJ1-5, with TRBD1 matching 8 bases. The V segment lost 0 bases and the J segment 7 bases; nucleotides outside the gene matches: 8. From germline, CDR1 is GTSNPN and CDR2 SVGIG (reference sequence). This CDR3 contains 15 residues. CDR3 sequence reads: CAWSVIQGGLQPQHF. Written as DNA, the CDR3 is TGTGCCTGGAGTGTAATACAGGGGGGACTCCAGCCCCAGCATTTT.

The chain employs TRBV7-9 and TRBJ2-2, with a weak D call TRBD1 (6 bases). The germline V gene has CDR1 SEHNR and CDR2 FQNEAQ (reference sequence). V was shortened by 4 bases and J by 2 bases, with 14 bases between the two germline ends. This CDR3 spans 16 amino acids. The DNA of the CDR3 is TGTGCCAGCAGCTCTTACAGGGATTACAACACCGGGGAGCTGTTTTTT. Amino acids: CASSSYRDYNTGELFF.

The chain joins TRBV19 to TRBJ2-3; D may be TRBD2 (6 bases). Trimming cost V 8 bases and J 2 bases, with 17 bases left between them. This CDR3 contains 15 residues. Germline assignment: CDR1 LNHDA and CDR2 SQIVND (reference sequence). The CDR3 DNA reads TGTGCCAGTCGGAGGGGCAGGGCCATCACAGATACGCAGTATTTT. Its protein product is CASRRGRAITDTQYF. Filled out from reference TRBV19 and TRBJ2-3, the complete variable domain reads DGGITQSPKYLFRKEGQNVTLSCEQNLNHDAMYWYRQDPGQGLRLIYYSQIVNDFQKGDIAEGYSVSREKKESFPLTVTSAQKNPTAFYLCASRRGRAITDTQYFGPGTRLTVL.

The J gene is TRBJ2-2, the V gene TRBV11-2; 11 bases are a match to TRBD1. The junction had 11 bases not matched to a gene; V was cut back by 2 bases and J by 6 bases. The CDR3 runs to 18 residues. Germline assignment: CDR1 SGHAT and CDR2 FQNNGV. The DNA of the CDR3 is TGTGCCAGCAGCTTATATCCCGGGACAGGGGGTATTGCCGGGGAGCTGTTTTTT. Translation gives CASSLYPGTGGIAGELFF.

The chain employs TRBV6-2 or TRBV6-3 and TRBJ1-1; D remains unclear. The germline V gene encodes CDR1 MNHEY and CDR2 SVGEGT. CDR3 length: 16 amino acids. Trimming took off 2 bases at V and 1 base at J, with 14 bases between the two ends. The CDR3 loop is CASSYPSGNGNTEAFF. The CDR3 DNA follows: TGTGCCAGCAGTTACCCCTCGGGGAATGGGAACACTGAAGCTTTCTTT.

The chain recombines TRBV5-4 with TRBJ2-7; a possible D gene is TRBD1 (5 bases). Per germline, CDR1 SGHNT and CDR2 YYREEE (reference sequence). The V gene lost 0 bases and the J gene lost 6 bases, with 19 bases spanning the gap. This CDR3 comprises 16 residues. In DNA, the CDR3 is TGTGCCAGCAGCTTGGAGGCAGGTAGGGGATTCGGCGAGCAGTACTTC. Encoded protein: CASSLEAGRGFGEQYF.